This record looks at one T cell receptor (beta chain) sequence and its context. The specificity of this receptor is unknown. Base qualities were left out, and no much larger clone turns up one base away. This sample was taken from a study of blood T cell repertoires in COVID-19 (dated by TCRdb to the early 2020s). General notes on the study: Samples covering the acute and convalescent phases of COVID-19 were provided by collaborators in the United States, Italy and Spain. The prospective study material was composed of cDNA or gDNA derived from T cells, B-cell-depleted T cells, or PBMCs. Where HLA class I and class II types were available, the types were taken from metadata supplied by the sample provider, not from assay-based typing. The repertoires were released in a freely available public database meant as a resource for research on the immune response to SARS-CoV-2. Deeply sampled blood TCRbeta repertoires from subjects exposed to, actively infected with, or recovered from COVID-19 were included in the dataset. Nearly every sample came with metadata listing a de-identified subject ID, COVID-19 status, age in years and sex. The samples were drawn from two sources: the first 160 participants of the ongoing ImmuneRACE study, and 1,254 subjects contributed by 6 global collaborators.

Broader findings and caveats from the paper: The quantity of clinical and demographic metadata differed by source and by participant and was supplied without curation.

TCRbeta CDR3 regions were amplified from genomic DNA by means of the immunoSEQ Assay, a bias-controlled multiplex PCR. In the paper's pipeline: The number of nucleated cells in each sample was estimated by amplification of reference gene primers within the assay. To quantify the absolute abundance of each unique TCRbeta CDR3 rearrangement, sequence reads were collapsed and filtered. For each sample, productive Simpson clonality was calculated by taking the square root of Simpson's diversity index across productive rearrangements. Not all clones reach the TCRdb copy of this immuneACCESS table, which keeps in-frame sequences only. Checked studies attribute under half of the gap to unresolved V genes and leave the rest unexplained. Clonal size and the V and J genes are those of that table, whereas D and trimming came from the DNA. Present in this sample are 150,000 to 200,000 clones, 75% to 90% of which were seen just once. The ten largest clonotypes hold 6% to 8.5% of the sample.

In Seattle, one collaborating source enrolled patients while the infection was active and tracked those patients longitudinally over the course of disease. Whole blood was collected in K2EDTA tubes by collaborating institutions according to the institutions' own protocols. Collaborator samples were shipped for TCRbeta analysis as frozen whole blood, isolated PBMCs, or DNA extracted from either sample type. Counted from cysteine to phenylalanine, this CDR3 has 18 amino acids. Here the CDR3 DNA is all that survives: 54 bases in frame from base 1. The source is a woman between 70 and 85 years old with COVID-19, enrolled during active disease. The sequence joins TRBV21-1 to TRBJ2-3; the table calls TRBD2, which could not be checked here. TRBV21-1 is noted as a pseudogene. The sample comprised peripheral blood. The CDR3 here reads CASSKKKGPGLYTDTQYF. DNA sequence: TGTGCCAGCAGCAAGAAGAAAGGTCCGGGACTATACACAGATACGCAGTATTTT.